What follows describes a single T cell receptor beta chain. Its specificity is not known. CDR1 is SGHVT and CDR2 is SQSDAQ in the germline V gene. The CDR3 length is 13 residues. V was shortened by 2 bases and J by 4 bases, with 8 bases between the two germline ends. Isolated per sample were at least 7 million PBMCs. This sample was included in a study of blood T cells in healthy people across ages. The study, taken as a whole, reports: Diversity of TCR beta per million T cells declined in a roughly linear way with age. There were more naive CD4+ cells and higher diversity in long-lived donors than in aged donors.

Sample-barcoded 5' priming and a J-beta primer mix drove a second PCR of 7 to 11 cycles. TCRdb reprocessed the 5' RACE reads via MiXCR and lists one record per CDR3 protein. Counted here are 1,100,000 or so distinct CDR3 sequences, around 43% occurring once; the ten biggest clones make up under 20%. The sequenced sample consisted of blood. This rearrangement joins TRBV7-4 to TRBJ1-2; D unclear. The receptor was isolated from a woman aged 60-75 years in good health. The CDR3 DNA follows: TGTGCCAGCAGCTTATGCCGGACCTATGGCTACACCTTC. Protein: CASSLCRTYGYTF.